This TCR beta chain emerged from a study of post-analysis software for immune sequencing data. The study's findings and limits: Compared against controls, patients with multiple sclerosis displayed significantly lower normalized Chao1 diversity. Five or six TRBV segments, TRBV5-6, TRBV5-1 and TRBV20-1 among them, were found more frequent in patients than controls. Strong co-clustering by F measure linked samples that shared a preparation batch.

V lost 2 bases and J lost 2, with 10 bases in between. Germline-derived CDR1 and CDR2 are LGHNT and FRNRAP. The CDR3 sequence is 15 residues long. To note about this clonotype: Antigen specificity is unknown.

Unique molecular identifiers had been added to the TCR beta cDNA libraries. T cells, about 0.85 to 11 million of them, yielded a few hundred thousand cDNA molecules. TCRdb re-derived calls from the PCR reads in MiXCR, one entry per CDR3 protein. In the table there are 750,000 to 950,000 distinct CDR3 sequences, 53% of which are singletons. Sequencing was performed on blood. The TCR originated in a girl between 10 and 17 years old with multiple sclerosis. This chain uses TRBV12-5 with TRBJ1-5, with D hard to call. This chain's CDR3 is CASGLIGRRNQPQHF. Here the CDR3 DNA reads TGTGCTAGTGGTTTGATTGGGAGGCGCAATCAGCCCCAGCATTTT. The whole variable domain, remainder taken from reference TRBV12-5 and TRBJ1-5, is DARVTQTPRHKVTEMGQEVTMRCQPILGHNTVFWYRQTMMQGLELLAYFRNRAPLDDSGMPKDRFSAEMPDATLATLKIQPSEPRDSAVYFCASGLIGRRNQPQHFGDGTRLSIL.